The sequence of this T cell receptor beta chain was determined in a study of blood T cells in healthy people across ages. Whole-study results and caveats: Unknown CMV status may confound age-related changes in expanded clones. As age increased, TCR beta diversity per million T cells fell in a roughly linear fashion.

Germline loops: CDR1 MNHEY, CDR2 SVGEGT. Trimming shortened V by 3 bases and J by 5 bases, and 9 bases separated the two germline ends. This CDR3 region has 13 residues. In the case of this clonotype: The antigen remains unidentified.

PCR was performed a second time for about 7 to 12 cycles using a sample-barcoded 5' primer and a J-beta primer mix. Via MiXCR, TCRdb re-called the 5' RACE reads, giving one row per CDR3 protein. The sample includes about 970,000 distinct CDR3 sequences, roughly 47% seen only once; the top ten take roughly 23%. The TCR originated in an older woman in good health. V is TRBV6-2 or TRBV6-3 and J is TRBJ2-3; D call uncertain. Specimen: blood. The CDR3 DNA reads TGTGCCAGCAGTTATGTGGGGATAGATACGCAGTATTTT. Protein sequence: CASSYVGIDTQYF.